Following are 11 T cell receptor beta chains from one sample sequenced in a study of blood T cell repertoires in COVID-19. The assay was immunoSEQ multiplex PCR, and TCRdb's table has in-frame clones only and misses some. This table holds 20,000 to 30,000 clones, over 70% found once. Source material: peripheral blood. The receptors shown here come from a man at least 80 years old with active or convalescent COVID-19.

Here the CDR3 reads CASSLGTSGIYEQYF. In nucleotides, the CDR3 is TGTGCCAGCAGCTTGGGGACTAGCGGGATCTACGAGCAGTACTTC. The chain uses TRBV7-6 and TRBJ2-7; 13 bases agree with TRBD2. CDR1 is SGHVS, CDR2 FNYEAQ, per germline. The CDR3 extends over 15 amino acids. The junction had 2 bases not matched to a gene; V was cut back by 3 bases and J by 3 bases.

J is TRBJ2-2 and V is TRBV20-1; TRBD1 matches 8 bases. The CDR3 contains 14 residues. V trimming: 3 bases; J trimming: 4 bases; junction bases outside the gene matches: 4. Germline CDR1 and CDR2: DFQATT and SNEGSKA (reference sequence). CDR3 loop: CSASRQGATGELFF. CDR3 DNA: TGCAGTGCTAGTCGGCAGGGGGCCACCGGGGAGCTGTTTTTT.

The rearrangement links TRBV5-8 to TRBJ1-5; possible D gene TRBD1, 6 bases. CDR1 is SGHTS and CDR2 is YDEGEE in the germline V gene. The CDR3 has 14 amino acids. V was cut by 4 bases and J by 5 bases, with 13 bases left in between. CDR3 sequence (DNA): TGTGCCAGCAGCATACAGGGAGGGGATCAGCCCCAGCATTTT. As protein: CASSIQGGDQPQHF.

The chain links TRBV6-5 to TRBJ1-2; D possibly corresponds to TRBD1 (5 bases). Per germline, CDR1 MNHEY and CDR2 SVGAGI. The CDR3 contains 13 residues. V lost 7 bases and J 5 bases, leaving 14 bases between the germline ends. Written as DNA, the CDR3 is TGTGCCAGCACCACAGGCTCCGAATATGGCTACACCTTC. Its translation: CASTTGSEYGYTF.

The gene calls are TRBV21-1 and TRBJ2-7; the table gives TRBD2 as D, unverified against the DNA. TRBV21-1 is flagged as a pseudogene. CDR3 length equals 16 residues. The CDR3 loop is CASSLRVGLGFYEQYF. The DNA of the CDR3 is TGTGCCAGCAGCCTCCGAGTAGGACTAGGTTTCTACGAGCAGTACTTC.

This clone is medium-sized by share. V is TRBV13 and J is TRBJ2-3; 8 bases fit TRBD2. V dropped 5 bases and J dropped 0; count of bases not matched to a gene: 7. Germline assignment: CDR1 PRHDT and CDR2 FYEKMQ (reference sequence). The CDR3 contains 16 residues. The CDR3 loop reads CASSEARGGSTDTQYF. CDR3 in DNA: TGTGCCAGCAGCGAGGCCCGGGGGGGAAGCACAGATACGCAGTATTTT.

The chain has TRBV3-1 (or the pseudogene TRBV3-2) and TRBJ2-3; no clear D. Trimming removed 0 bases from V and 7 bases from J, with 11 bases in between. This CDR3 has 14 amino acids. Germline lookup yields CDR1 LGHDT and CDR2 YNNKEL (reference sequence). The CDR3 sequence: CASSQELGPNTQYF. CDR3 DNA sequence: TGTGCCAGCAGCCAAGAGCTAGGTCCGAATACGCAGTATTTT.

The V and J genes are TRBV27 and TRBJ2-3, with 9 bases lining up with TRBD2. CDR3 size: 15 residues. V shed 3 bases, J shed 3 bases, and the junction held 4 bases outside the gene matches. CDR1 and CDR2 (germline): MNHEY, SMNVEV (reference sequence). The CDR3 spells CASSLREGLTDTQYF. The CDR3 DNA sequence: TGTGCCAGCAGTTTGCGGGAGGGATTGACAGATACGCAGTATTTT.

The rearrangement links TRBV6-4 to TRBJ2-5, with D possibly being TRBD2 (6 bases). Germline V gives CDR1 MRHNA, CDR2 SNTAGT. Trimming took 4 bases from V and 3 from J, leaving 15 bases between them. The CDR3 is 15 amino acids. The CDR3 here is CASSALSGGKETQYF. CDR3 DNA: TGTGCCAGCAGTGCCCTTAGCGGAGGCAAAGAGACCCAGTACTTC.

V usage is TRBV7-2 and J usage is TRBJ2-7; a possible D gene is TRBD2 (5 bases). Trimming left V 1 base short and J 7 bases short, with 14 bases between. This CDR3 is built from 14 residues. Per the germline V gene, CDR1 is SGHTA and CDR2 is FQGNSA. CDR3 residues: CASSLVEGLGEQYF. The CDR3 DNA reads TGTGCCAGCAGCTTAGTCGAGGGCCTCGGAGAGCAGTACTTC.

There are a few counts of this clone. The chain carries TRBV5-1 and TRBJ1-1; D uncertain. CDR1 and CDR2 (germline): SGHRS, YFSETQ. The CDR3 length is 14 residues. The V and J ends lost 7 bases and 1 base respectively, with 14 bases between them. CDR3 DNA: TGCGCCAGCGGCCGGGAGGACGGGAACACTGAAGCTTTCTTT. Protein sequence: CASGREDGNTEAFF.